Shown below are 32 T cell receptor beta chains from a single sample sequenced in a study of blood T cell repertoires in COVID-19. The assay was immunoSEQ multiplex PCR, and TCRdb's table has in-frame clones only and misses some. In the table there are just over 95,000 clones, more than 75% of which are singletons. Sequenced input: peripheral blood. The receptors here all came from a man of 80 years or more with acute or convalescent COVID-19.

V gene TRBV28 combines with J gene TRBJ2-1, with D possibly being TRBD1 (6 bases). The CDR3 runs to 15 residues. CDR1 is MDHEN, CDR2 SYDVKM, per germline. Trimming took 6 bases from V and 9 from J, leaving 21 bases between them. In nucleotides, the CDR3 is TGTGCCAGCAGCTCAGGACAGACTTGGGATGGTGAGCAGTTCTTC. It codes for CASSSGQTWDGEQFF.

The CDR3 coding sequence is TGTGCCATCAGTGATGGACTGGAAAACTATGGCTACACCTTC. Translating gives CAISDGLENYGYTF. This chain uses TRBV10-3 with TRBJ1-2; D unresolved. Germline V gene data show CDR1 as ENHRY and CDR2 as SYGVKD. Trimming left V 3 bases short and J 2 bases short, with 10 bases between. The CDR3 totals 14 residues.

This chain joins TRBV5-5 and TRBJ1-1; D possibly corresponds to TRBD1 (6 bases). There are 13 residues in the CDR3. Germline V lookup: CDR1 SGHKS, CDR2 YYEKEE (reference sequence). V was pared by 0 bases and J by 4 bases, with 7 bases between. CDR3: CASSLGTATEAFF. CDR3 bases: TGTGCCAGCAGCTTGGGGACAGCCACTGAAGCTTTCTTT.

This rearrangement joins TRBV5-1 to TRBJ2-2; D might be TRBD1 (5 bases). The V end lost 4 bases, the J end lost 2 bases, and 15 bases lay between the germline ends. Looked up from germline, CDR1 is SGHRS and CDR2 is YFSETQ. The CDR3 runs 16 residues. CDR3 residues: CASSPWGRLNTGELFF. CDR3 nucleotides: TGCGCCAGCAGCCCATGGGGCAGGCTCAACACCGGGGAGCTGTTTTTT.

Comments on this clone: One end of the junction varies from germline; a read error may be responsible. This rearrangement joins TRBV4-3 to TRBJ1-4, with a possible D match to TRBD1 (5 bases). This CDR3 spans 13 amino acids. Germline V gives CDR1 LGHNA, CDR2 YSLEER. The CDR3 DNA follows: TGCCCCAGAGGGGCCGCAACTAATGAAAAACTGTTTTTT. Protein product: CPRGAATNEKLFF.

This chain uses TRBV5-8 with TRBJ1-1; no clear D gene. V was trimmed by 6 bases and J by 3 bases, leaving 6 bases between them. The CDR3 is 11 amino acids. Germline assignment: CDR1 SGHTS and CDR2 YDEGEE. CDR3 in amino acids: CASNYYTEAFF. The CDR3 coding sequence is TGTGCCAGCAACTATTACACTGAAGCTTTCTTT.

V is TRBV7-8 and J is TRBJ2-7; 8 bases align to TRBD1. The CDR3 extends over 14 amino acids. Germline V gene data show CDR1 as SGHVS and CDR2 as FQNEAQ. J lost 2 bases, V lost 3 bases, and 3 bases had no gene match. CDR3 in DNA: TGTGCCAGCAGCTTGGCGGACAGGGCCTACGAGCAGTACTTC. It encodes CASSLADRAYEQYF.

The chain links TRBV4-1 to TRBJ2-7; 8 nucleotides agree with TRBD1. Germline CDR1 is MGHRA and CDR2 is YSYEKL. The CDR3 is 14 amino acids. Trimming at V came to 5 bases and at J to 2 bases, leaving 5 bases not matched to a gene. Here the CDR3 DNA reads TGCGCCAGCAGCTGGGGACAGGCCCCCTACGAGCAGTACTTC. It translates to CASSWGQAPYEQYF.

In nucleotides, the CDR3 is TGTGCCAGTAGTCACGGACACGACCAAGAGACCCAGTACTTC. Translating it yields CASSHGHDQETQYF. This sequence joins TRBV19 and TRBJ2-5, with D maybe TRBD1 (5 bases). Trimming shortened V by 5 bases and J by 0 bases, and 10 bases separated the two germline ends. CDR1 is LNHDA and CDR2 is SQIVND in the germline V gene (reference sequence). This CDR3 contains 14 residues.

The gene calls are TRBV10-3 and TRBJ2-1; 12 nucleotides agree with TRBD2. The length of the CDR3 is 14 residues. In germline, CDR1 is ENHRY, CDR2 SYGVKD. Trimming took 10 bases from V and 4 from J; bases not matched to a gene: 5. CDR3 region: CATVGTSGYNEQFF. CDR3 in DNA: TGTGCCACAGTGGGGACTAGCGGGTACAATGAGCAGTTCTTC.

This rearrangement joins TRBV3-1 (or the pseudogene TRBV3-2) to TRBJ2-7, with D possibly being TRBD2 (6 bases). The CDR3 has 12 residues. The germline V gene has CDR1 LGHDT and CDR2 YNNKEL (reference sequence). V was trimmed by 4 bases and J by 5 bases, leaving 9 bases between them. The CDR3 DNA reads as TGTGCCAGCAGCCCCCCGGGGGACGAGCAGTACTTC. This codes for CASSPPGDEQYF.

The V gene is TRBV5-4, the J gene TRBJ1-1; D is unclear. The V and J ends lost 1 base and 1 base respectively, with 5 bases between them. The CDR3 loop spans 13 amino acids. Germline CDR1 and CDR2: SGHNT and YYREEE (reference sequence). CDR3: CASSLNQNTEAFF. The CDR3 region has the DNA TGTGCCAGCAGCTTGAATCAGAACACTGAAGCTTTCTTT.

The chain employs TRBV7-9 and TRBJ1-4; D call uncertain. Germline V gene data show CDR1 as SEHNR and CDR2 as FQNEAQ (reference sequence). V lost 5 bases to trimming and J lost 4 bases, with 11 bases between them. This CDR3 is 14 amino acids long. CDR3 DNA: TGTGCCAGCAGCCCCCACAGTTTTAATGAAAAACTGTTTTTT. It encodes CASSPHSFNEKLFF.

The chain's CDR3 is CASSQEGAGVSLEQYF. The CDR3 DNA follows: TGCGCCAGCAGCCAAGAAGGTGCGGGAGTATCTCTAGAGCAGTACTTC. V usage is TRBV4-1 and J usage is TRBJ2-7, with 7 bases that match TRBD2. This CDR3 comprises 16 residues. The V and J ends lost 0 bases and 7 bases, in that order; junction bases with no gene match: 12. Germline V gives CDR1 MGHRA, CDR2 YSYEKL.

This chain uses TRBV19 with TRBJ1-1; TRBD1 matches 7 bases. This CDR3 has 14 amino acids. Germline V gives CDR1 LNHDA, CDR2 SQIVND (reference sequence). J lost 6 bases, V lost 5 bases, and 9 bases had no gene match. The CDR3 DNA follows: TGTGCCAGTAGTTCACAGGGGTTTTTTCCTGAAGCTTTCTTT. Residues: CASSSQGFFPEAFF.

For this clone: Other DNA sequences in this specimen translate into the identical CDR3. This chain uses TRBV18 with TRBJ1-5, with 9 positions matching TRBD1. After removal of 3 bases from V and 3 bases from J, the junction contained 3 bases not matched to a gene. CDR3 size: 15 residues. Germline loops: CDR1 KGHSH, CDR2 LQKENI. The CDR3 nucleotides read TGTGCCAGCTCACCGGGACAGGGCGACAATCAGCCCCAGCATTTT. This translates into CASSPGQGDNQPQHF. The full variable domain, rest sourced from reference TRBV18 and TRBJ1-5, is NAGVMQNPRHLVRRRGQEARLRCSPMKGHSHVYWYRQLPEEGLKFMVYLQKENIIDESGMPKERFSAEFPKEGPSILRIQQVVRGDSAAYFCASSPGQGDNQPQHFGDGTRLSIL.

The V call is TRBV2, the J call TRBJ2-3; the match to TRBD2 covers 12 bases. The V and J ends lost 5 bases and 5 bases, in that order; junction bases with no gene match: 8. Germline V gives CDR1 SNHLY, CDR2 FYNNEI. The CDR3 totals 16 residues. Here the CDR3 reads CASSRRTSGTGDTQYF. CDR3 bases: TGTGCCAGCAGTCGTAGGACTAGCGGGACCGGAGATACGCAGTATTTT. The full variable domain, its missing parts supplied by reference TRBV2 and TRBJ2-3, is EPEVTQTPSHQVTQMGQEVILRCVPISNHLYFYWYRQILGQKVEFLVSFYNNEISEKSEIFDDQFSVERPDGSNFTLKIRSTKLEDSAMYFCASSRRTSGTGDTQYFGPGTRLTVL.

The V and J genes are TRBV18 and TRBJ2-3, with 12 positions matching TRBD2. This CDR3 has 16 amino acids. From germline, CDR1 is KGHSH and CDR2 LQKENI. V lost 0 bases, J lost 7 bases, and 5 bases stayed unmatched. The CDR3 reads CASSPPGLAGGNTQYF. Here the CDR3 DNA reads TGTGCCAGCTCACCACCCGGGCTAGCGGGGGGGAATACGCAGTATTTT.

This chain connects TRBV14 to TRBJ2-5; D remains unclear. Trimming pared 0 bases from V and 1 base from J, leaving 9 bases between. CDR1 is SGHDN and CDR2 is FVKESK in the germline V gene. The CDR3 has 15 amino acids. The CDR3 DNA follows: TGTGCCAGCAGCCAAGATCGTCTCAGCCAAGAGACCCAGTACTTC. This gives the protein CASSQDRLSQETQYF.

This chain connects TRBV5-6 to TRBJ1-3; the D is unclear. CDR3 length equals 14 residues. The V gene lost 0 bases and the J gene lost 2 bases, with 6 bases spanning the gap. Germline assignment: CDR1 SGHDT and CDR2 YYEEEE. The chain's CDR3 is CASSLGGTGNTIYF. In DNA form, the CDR3 reads TGTGCCAGCAGCTTGGGAGGGACTGGAAACACCATATATTTT.

This rearrangement joins TRBV7-8 to TRBJ1-1; 7 nucleotides align to TRBD1. Trimming took 2 bases from V and 3 from J; bases not matched to a gene: 3. CDR3 size: 14 residues. The germline CDR1 and CDR2 sequences are SGHVS and FQNEAQ. Here the CDR3 reads CASSLTGAHTEAFF. CDR3 nucleotide sequence: TGTGCCAGCAGCTTAACAGGGGCCCACACTGAAGCTTTCTTT.

V and J are TRBV29-1 and TRBJ2-3; maybe TRBD2 (6 bases). CDR3 length equals 14 residues. V shed 6 bases and J shed 6 bases, with 19 bases lying between them. Germline V lookup: CDR1 SQVTM, CDR2 ANQGSEA. As DNA, the CDR3 is TGCAGCGTGGGGGGAACCGCTGAGGCCGATACGCAGTATTTT. Translating gives CSVGGTAEADTQYF.

The rearrangement links TRBV6-1 to TRBJ1-2; D uncertain. The germline CDR1 and CDR2 sequences are MNHNS and SASEGT. There are 11 residues in the CDR3. V lost 3 bases, J lost 7 bases, and 6 bases lay in between. CDR3 nucleotides: TGTGCCAGCAGTGATCGGGTTGGCTACACCTTC. It is translated as CASSDRVGYTF.

V usage is TRBV28 and J usage is TRBJ2-1; perhaps TRBD2 as D (6 bases). The CDR3 covers 15 residues. Germline V gives CDR1 MDHEN, CDR2 SYDVKM. V gave up 6 bases and J gave up 4 bases, with 16 bases separating them. The CDR3 loop is CASRRGGPLYNEQFF. CDR3 nucleotides: TGTGCCAGCAGGCGTGGAGGGCCCCTTTACAATGAGCAGTTCTTC.

The rearrangement joins TRBV6-2 or TRBV6-3 to TRBJ1-3, with D possibly TRBD1 on 6 matching bases. The ends were cut back, 5 bases at V and 4 bases at J, with 18 bases in the middle. The V gene's germline CDR1 is MNHEY and CDR2 SVGEGT. The CDR3 covers 16 residues. The CDR3 spells CASSRQGLGFGNTIYF. The CDR3 DNA is TGTGCCAGCAGTCGTCAGGGGCTAGGATTCGGAAACACCATATATTTT.

On this clone itself: This CDR3 is also generated by other DNA sequences in the sample. V gene TRBV18 combines with J gene TRBJ2-5, with a possible D match to TRBD2 (6 bases). This CDR3 has 13 amino acids. V lost 4 bases and J 3 bases, leaving 9 bases between the germline ends. Germline values: CDR1 KGHSH, CDR2 LQKENI. The CDR3 bases are TGTGCCAGCTCACTGGGACTGGAAGAGACCCAGTACTTC. Translating gives CASSLGLEETQYF.

The chain carries TRBV2 and TRBJ1-1; D is ambiguous. In germline, CDR1 is SNHLY, CDR2 FYNNEI. CDR3 length equals 14 residues. Trimming stripped 3 bases from V and 3 bases from J, with 11 bases between. CDR3 sequence reads: CASSDSGWDTEAFF. The CDR3 DNA reads as TGTGCCAGCAGTGATTCGGGGTGGGACACTGAAGCTTTCTTT.

This clone was counted once. This chain joins TRBV27 and TRBJ1-3, with 7 bases lining up with TRBD1. This CDR3 has 15 amino acids. CDR1 and CDR2 (germline): MNHEY, SMNVEV (reference sequence). The trim removed 5 bases at V and 3 bases at J, leaving 7 bases unmatched. Written as DNA, the CDR3 is TGTGCCAGCAGTACCCAGGGGGTAAATGGAAACACCATATATTTT. It specifies CASSTQGVNGNTIYF.

The V call is TRBV7-6, the J call TRBJ2-3; 9 nucleotides match TRBD1. The CDR3 spans 13 residues. Germline values: CDR1 SGHVS, CDR2 FNYEAQ. Trimming at V came to 9 bases and at J to 6 bases, leaving 7 bases not matched to a gene. The CDR3 loop is CASYTGGLDTQYF. The DNA of the CDR3 is TGTGCCAGTTATACAGGGGGCTTGGATACGCAGTATTTT.

The rearrangement links TRBV7-2 to TRBJ2-1; 10 nucleotides agree with TRBD2. V lost 5 bases to trimming and J lost 8 bases; unmatched junction nucleotides: 12. The CDR3 length is 16 residues. Germline V lookup: CDR1 SGHTA, CDR2 FQGNSA. CDR3 region: CASSPDSGRTIYEQFF. For the CDR3, the DNA is TGTGCCAGCAGCCCAGATAGCGGGAGGACGATCTATGAGCAGTTCTTC.

The V and J genes are TRBV7-2 and TRBJ2-4, with D unclear. Germline V gene lookup returns CDR1 SGHTA and CDR2 FQGNSA. CDR3 length: 14 amino acids. The V gene lost 1 base and the J gene lost 6 bases, with 10 bases spanning the gap. CDR3 coding DNA: TGTGCCAGCAGCTTAGTCGAGGTGGCAAACATTCAGTACTTC. The encoded protein is CASSLVEVANIQYF. The whole variable domain, remainder taken from reference TRBV7-2 and TRBJ2-4, is GAGVSQSPSNKVTEKGKDVELRCDPISGHTALYWYRQSLGQGLEFLIYFQGNSAPDKSGLPSDRFSAERTGGSVSTLTIQRTQQEDSAVYLCASSLVEVANIQYFGAGTRLSVL.

Comment on this clone: The junction shows a germline mismatch at one end, possibly a read error. The rearrangement joins TRBV4-1 to TRBJ2-1; 16 bases are shared with TRBD2. Germline CDR1 is MGHRA and CDR2 is YSYEKL. This CDR3 region has 17 residues. CDR3 residues: CASSQGPGFPGLAGGLF. CDR3 in DNA: TGCGCCAGCAGCCAAGGCCCCGGGTTCCCGGGACTAGCGGGAGGGCTCTTC.